A selection of T cell receptor beta chains follows, all from one sample in a study of OX40 agonist ivuxolimab in advanced cancers. Profiled with immunoSEQ multiplex PCR; TCRdb holds only in-frame clones, not every one. The sample holds around 41,000 clones, 70% to 90% seen once. The material sequenced was CD4+ or CD8+ T cells sorted from blood, taken in a trial of the OX40 agonist ivuxolimab. The receptors originated from an adult with an advanced solid tumor such as melanoma, head and neck, liver or kidney cancer. The CDR3 runs from the conserved cysteine through the conserved F or W. The order of the fields is CDR3 DNA, CDR3 protein, D gene, clone size, J gene, V gene, CDR3 length. D genes are given only for firm matches. Only some rows state a clone size, as once, few, many or a class for expanded clones.

TGTGCCAGCAGCCAATATTCCCAAATTTATGGCTACACCTTC,CASSQYSQIYGYTF,NA,NA,TRBJ1-2,TRBV16,14
TGTGCCAGCAGTTTCCGCAGGGGTGGCCGGAACACTGAAGCTTTCTTT,CASSFRRGGRNTEAFF,NA,NA,TRBJ1-1,TRBV27,16
TGTGCCAGCAGCTTAGATGGGAGGAACACAGATACGCAGTATTTT,CASSLDGRNTDTQYF,NA,NA,TRBJ2-3,TRBV11-3,15
TGTGCCAGCAGTTCCTCTAGCGGGAGGGTATACGAGCAGTACTTC,CASSSSSGRVYEQYF,TRBD2,NA,TRBJ2-7,TRBV5-4,15
TGTGCCAGCAGTCAGCGGTCTGGAAACACCATATATTTT,CASSQRSGNTIYF,NA,NA,TRBJ1-3,TRBV11-3,13
TGTGCCAGCAGCTCCTTTAGGGGACGCCACACTGAAGCTTTCTTT,CASSSFRGRHTEAFF,NA,NA,TRBJ1-1,TRBV11-2,15
TGTGCCAGTAGCTTACTAGCCTCCAAAGAGACCCAGTACTTC,CASSLLASKETQYF,NA,NA,TRBJ2-5,TRBV19,14
TGTGCCACCCTCCGGTCTGGGGCCAACGTCCTGACTTTC,CATLRSGANVLTF,NA,NA,TRBJ2-6,TRBV6-5,13
TGTGCCAGCAGGGGACTAGCGGGAGCGGACGAGCAGTACTTC,CASRGLAGADEQYF,TRBD2,NA,TRBJ2-7,TRBV7-2,14
TGTGCCTGGAGTCGGGGGACCAACTATGGCTACACCTTC,CAWSRGTNYGYTF,NA,NA,TRBJ1-2,TRBV30,13
TGCGCCAGCAGCCAAGTAGTAGTGACCTCAACTAATGAAAAACTGTTTTTT,CASSQVVVTSTNEKLFF,NA,few,TRBJ1-4,TRBV4-3,17
TGCGCCAGCACCGGACAGGGCCGTCGGGATACGCAGTATTTT,CASTGQGRRDTQYF,TRBD1,NA,TRBJ2-3,TRBV10-1,14
TGTGCCAGCAGTTACTCGAGGGTTAGCGGGGGTAACATTCAGTACTTC,CASSYSRVSGGNIQYF,TRBD2,NA,TRBJ2-4,TRBV6-5,16
TGCAGCGTTGAGGATGGGGAGGATGAGCAGTTCTTC,CSVEDGEDEQFF,NA,NA,TRBJ2-1,TRBV29-1,12
TGTGCCAGCAGTTCGGTGCTTTCCTACGAGCAGTACTTC,CASSSVLSYEQYF,NA,NA,TRBJ2-7,TRBV28,13